This entry lists 12 T cell receptor beta chains sequenced from one sample in a study of OX40 agonist ivuxolimab in advanced cancers. The library was built by means of the immunoSEQ multiplex PCR assay. What TCRdb holds here is the immuneACCESS table cut down to in-frame rearrangements. Part of the clones is not present; checked against another copy, under half of the missing clones reflect an unresolved V gene, and the others are unexplained. This sample is represented by about 50,000 clones; roughly 84% of them were singletons. Less than 0.85% of the sample rests with the top ten. The sample here was CD4+ or CD8+ T cells sorted from blood, taken in a trial of the OX40 agonist ivuxolimab. These receptors originate from an adult with an advanced solid tumor such as melanoma, head and neck, liver or kidney cancer.

The chain has TRBV5-8 and TRBJ1-4, with D maybe TRBD1 (6 bases). The CDR3 extends over 16 amino acids. The germline V gene has CDR1 SGHTS and CDR2 YDEGEE. V lost 4 bases, J lost 8 bases, and 21 bases lay in between. CDR3 in DNA: TGTGCCAGCAGCCTCTCTTGGGGGGGGCGCGGAGAAAAACTGTTTTTT. Protein sequence: CASSLSWGGRGEKLFF.

The rearrangement uses TRBV30 and TRBJ2-7, with 7 bases that match TRBD2. The trim removed 8 bases at V and 0 bases at J, leaving 7 bases unmatched. CDR1 is GTSNPN and CDR2 is SVGIG in the germline V gene (reference sequence). The CDR3 has 13 amino acids. CDR3 nucleotide sequence: TGTGCCGCCCACCTAGCGGCCTCCTACGAGCAGTACTTC. The encoded protein is CAAHLAASYEQYF.

The genes are TRBV5-4 and TRBJ2-3; 9 nucleotides agree with TRBD1. V lost 3 bases to trimming and J lost 3 bases; unmatched junction nucleotides: 5. This CDR3 has 15 amino acids. Germline-derived CDR1 and CDR2 are SGHNT and YYREEE (reference sequence). The CDR3 nucleotides read TGTGCCAGCAGCTCCGGACAGGGGAAAACAGATACGCAGTATTTT. Residues: CASSSGQGKTDTQYF.

The CDR3 protein is CASSPPGVGNEQFF. CDR3 nucleotide sequence: TGTGCCAGCAGCCCCCCGGGAGTTGGAAATGAGCAGTTCTTC. The rearrangement links TRBV28 to TRBJ2-1, with TRBD2 as a possible D gene (6 bases). CDR1 is MDHEN, CDR2 SYDVKM, per germline. The CDR3 is 14 residues long. Trimming took 6 bases from V and 7 from J, leaving 16 bases between them.

The J gene is TRBJ2-5, the V gene TRBV6-5; a possible D gene is TRBD2 (6 bases). The CDR3 contains 12 residues. V was clipped by 8 bases and J by 2 bases, with 9 bases between them. Germline values: CDR1 MNHEY, CDR2 SVGAGI. DNA for the CDR3: TGTGCCAGCGGACTAATGCAAGAGACCCAGTACTTC. Protein sequence: CASGLMQETQYF.

The chain joins TRBV10-3 to TRBJ1-1; D call uncertain. This CDR3 region has 14 residues. Germline-derived CDR1 and CDR2 are ENHRY and SYGVKD. Trimming removed 3 bases at V and 1 base at J, with 9 bases between. Written as DNA, the CDR3 is TGTGCCATCAGTGACAGCCTGAAGAACACTGAAGCTTTCTTT. The encoded protein is CAISDSLKNTEAFF.

A single count supports this clone. V gene TRBV27 combines with J gene TRBJ1-5, with 7 bases lining up with TRBD1. Trimming took 5 bases from V and 3 from J; bases not matched to a gene: 4. The CDR3 sequence is 14 residues long. Germline lookup yields CDR1 MNHEY and CDR2 SMNVEV (reference sequence). The CDR3 spells CASSVDRANQPQHF. In DNA form, the CDR3 reads TGTGCCAGCAGTGTAGACAGGGCCAATCAGCCCCAGCATTTT.

This chain connects TRBV19 to TRBJ1-2, with 7 bases aligning to TRBD1. The CDR3 is made up of 14 amino acids. The V and J ends lost 1 base and 2 bases, in that order; junction bases with no gene match: 1. Germline CDR1 is LNHDA and CDR2 is SQIVND (reference sequence). The CDR3 reads CASSIGGQNYGYTF. For the CDR3, the DNA is TGTGCCAGTAGTATAGGGGGACAGAACTATGGCTACACCTTC.

The V call is TRBV7-7, the J call TRBJ2-2, with D hard to call. Germline assignment: CDR1 SSHAT and CDR2 FNYEAQ (reference sequence). Trimming took 1 base from V and 0 from J, leaving 6 bases between them. This CDR3 is 15 amino acids long. CDR3: CASSLEHTNTGELFF. The CDR3 region has the DNA TGTGCCAGCAGCTTAGAACATACGAACACCGGGGAGCTGTTTTTT.

This clone occurred a few times. The chain is built from TRBV5-1 and TRBJ1-2, with TRBD1 matching over 12 bases. The CDR3 runs to 15 residues. CDR1 and CDR2 from the germline V gene are SGHRS and YFSETQ. V was pared by 3 bases and J by 7 bases, with 7 bases of the junction left unmatched. The CDR3 here is CASSSRDRGHSGYTF. For the CDR3, the DNA is TGCGCCAGCAGCTCCCGGGACAGGGGGCACTCTGGCTACACCTTC.

This sequence joins TRBV2 and TRBJ2-7; 12 bases are a match to TRBD2. Trimming removed 4 bases from V and 3 bases from J; junction bases left unmatched: 1. Germline CDR1 reads SNHLY; CDR2 reads FYNNEI. CDR3 length equals 14 residues. CDR3 amino acids: CASSGLAGDYEQYF. As DNA, the CDR3 is TGTGCCAGCAGTGGACTAGCGGGGGACTACGAGCAGTACTTC.

This chain joins TRBV2 and TRBJ1-1; maybe TRBD1 (6 bases). Germline CDR1 and CDR2: SNHLY and FYNNEI. Trimming stripped 3 bases from V and 3 bases from J, with 8 bases between. The CDR3 consists of 13 residues. The DNA of the CDR3 is TGTGCCAGCAGTGACGAGGGGGACACTGAAGCTTTCTTT. Translation gives CASSDEGDTEAFF.